These 22 T cell receptor beta chains were sequenced from one sample in a study of immune evolution from preneoplasia to lung adenocarcinoma. Only in-frame clones appear in the TCRdb table, and some are missing; sequencing was by immunoSEQ multiplex PCR. The sample contains under 15,000 clones, 85% of which appear only once. Material for sequencing was FFPE lung adenocarcinoma in situ tissue. Source of these receptors: a donor aged 70 or older with lung adenocarcinoma.

The rearrangement joins TRBV4-3 to TRBJ1-1; D not resolved. Trimming took off 0 bases at V and 1 base at J, with 6 bases between the two ends. The germline V gene has CDR1 LGHNA and CDR2 YSLEER. This CDR3 contains 14 residues. Written as DNA, the CDR3 is TGCGCCAGCAGCCAAGATCAAGGGAACACTGAAGCTTTCTTT. This codes for CASSQDQGNTEAFF.

J is TRBJ2-1 and V is TRBV25-1, with TRBD2 identical over 11 bases. The CDR3 sequence is 14 residues long. Germline CDR1 is MGHDK and CDR2 is SYGVNS. The trim removed 8 bases at V and 7 bases at J, leaving 7 bases unmatched. CDR3 sequence: CASFSSGRANEQFF. The CDR3 DNA sequence: TGTGCCAGCTTCAGTAGCGGGAGGGCGAATGAGCAGTTCTTC.

The chain combines TRBV10-3 with TRBJ2-3, with 7 bases matching TRBD2. The germline V gene encodes CDR1 ENHRY and CDR2 SYGVKD. Trimming cost V 4 bases and J 4 bases; bases outside gene matches: 11. The CDR3 runs to 16 residues. CDR3 region: CAISGGGGGPSDTQYF. CDR3 sequence (DNA): TGTGCCATCAGTGGCGGTGGGGGAGGGCCTTCAGATACGCAGTATTTT.

This chain links TRBV15 with TRBJ2-7, with D unresolved. Trimming cost V 5 bases and J 0 bases, with 11 bases left between them. The CDR3 consists of 14 residues. Per the germline V gene, CDR1 is LNHNV and CDR2 is YYDKDF (reference sequence). The CDR3 nucleotides are TGTGCCACCAGCCCCCGGGTTGTCTCCTACGAGCAGTACTTC. As protein: CATSPRVVSYEQYF.

The chain employs TRBV6-6 and TRBJ2-7; a possible D gene is TRBD2 (5 bases). The germline V and J ends were trimmed by 4 bases and 0 bases, with 13 bases remaining between them. Germline values: CDR1 MNHNY, CDR2 SVGAGI (reference sequence). This CDR3 comprises 15 residues. CDR3 in amino acids: CASSFRPRDSYEQYF. The CDR3 DNA sequence: TGTGCCAGCAGTTTCCGACCCCGGGACTCCTACGAGCAGTACTTC.

The chain has TRBV27 and TRBJ1-1; no definite D call. The CDR3 is made up of 13 amino acids. With 5 bases removed from V and 4 bases from J, the gap between germline ends came to 11 bases. Germline values: CDR1 MNHEY, CDR2 SMNVEV (reference sequence). The CDR3, as DNA: TGTGCCAGCAGTCAAGGACGGACCACTGAAGCTTTCTTT. Protein product: CASSQGRTTEAFF.

The chain joins TRBV7-9 to TRBJ2-1, with D possibly being TRBD2 (7 bases). Germline V lookup: CDR1 SEHNR, CDR2 FQNEAQ (reference sequence). V lost 5 bases, J lost 4 bases, and 18 bases lay in between. This CDR3 is built from 16 residues. The CDR3 loop is CASSPTASGTYNEQFF. CDR3 DNA sequence: TGTGCCAGCAGCCCCACAGCCAGCGGGACATACAATGAGCAGTTCTTC. The variable domain in full, with the rest retrieved from reference TRBV7-9 and TRBJ2-1, is DTGVSQNPRHKITKRGQNVTFRCDPISEHNRLYWYRQTLGQGPEFLTYFQNEAQLEKSRLLSDRFSAERPKGSFSTLEIQRTEQGDSAMYLCASSPTASGTYNEQFFGPGTRLTVL.

The chain links TRBV28 to TRBJ2-2; D gene unclear. The CDR3 consists of 16 residues. The V gene lost 3 bases and the J gene lost 0 bases, with 11 bases spanning the gap. Germline CDR1 is MDHEN and CDR2 is SYDVKM. The CDR3 DNA follows: TGTGCCAGCAGTTTGAATCGGGCCCCGAACACCGGGGAGCTGTTTTTT. Translated, it gives CASSLNRAPNTGELFF.

This clone was picked up a small number of times. The CDR3 DNA sequence: TGTGCCAGCACCAAGGCAACCCTGGCAGATACGCAGTATTTT. The encoded protein is CASTKATLADTQYF. This sequence joins TRBV28 and TRBJ2-3; D is unresolved. From germline, CDR1 is MDHEN and CDR2 SYDVKM. The CDR3 is 14 amino acids. Trimming removed 7 bases from V and 4 bases from J, with 15 bases in between.

V and J are TRBV14 and TRBJ1-2; no reliable D call. The CDR3 is 13 amino acids. Germline values: CDR1 SGHDN, CDR2 FVKESK. The ends were cut back, 0 bases at V and 7 bases at J, with 9 bases in the middle. CDR3 in amino acids: CASSQEFSGGYTF. DNA of the CDR3: TGTGCCAGCAGCCAAGAATTTAGCGGTGGCTACACCTTC.

This clone was picked up a small number of times. This chain uses TRBV6-5 with TRBJ1-5; D unclear. Germline V gene data show CDR1 as MNHEY and CDR2 as SVGAGI. Between the trimmed V and J ends, which lost 2 bases and 2 bases, there was a span of 4 bases. This CDR3 spans 13 amino acids. The CDR3 sequence: CASSYGGNQPQHF. The CDR3 coding sequence is TGTGCCAGCAGTTACGGGGGCAATCAGCCCCAGCATTTT.

The chain has TRBV18 and TRBJ2-7; D possibly corresponds to TRBD2 (6 bases). The CDR3 length is 16 residues. V was pared by 6 bases and J by 3 bases, with 21 bases between. The germline V gene has CDR1 KGHSH and CDR2 LQKENI. In DNA, the CDR3 is TGTGCCAGCTCCCAGGGAGGAGTCAGCCCTATCTACGAGCAGTACTTC. Protein product: CASSQGGVSPIYEQYF.

The rearrangement links TRBV10-3 to TRBJ1-2; TRBD1 matches at 9 bases. The CDR3 spans 14 residues. Looked up from germline, CDR1 is ENHRY and CDR2 is SYGVKD. Unmatched junction bases numbered 6, after V lost 8 bases and J lost 2 bases. The CDR3 DNA follows: TGTGCCATCCGAGATGGGACAGGGAACTATGGCTACACCTTC. The encoded protein is CAIRDGTGNYGYTF.

The V call is TRBV5-1, the J call TRBJ2-1, with 12 bases aligning to TRBD2. Germline values: CDR1 SGHRS, CDR2 YFSETQ. This CDR3 has 14 residues. Germline trimming cut 6 bases from V and 6 bases from J; bases unmatched to any gene: 4. The CDR3 reads CASIETSGSNEQFF. As DNA, the CDR3 is TGCGCCAGCATCGAGACTAGCGGGAGCAATGAGCAGTTCTTC.

The gene calls are TRBV27 and TRBJ1-2, with 8 bases that match TRBD1. After removal of 6 bases from V and 8 bases from J, the junction contained 5 bases not matched to a gene. The CDR3 is made up of 12 amino acids. Germline CDR1 MNHEY, CDR2 SMNVEV (reference sequence). CDR3 in amino acids: CASSGQGLGYTF. DNA for the CDR3: TGTGCCAGCAGCGGACAGGGACTAGGCTACACCTTC.

This clone was observed a single time. This sequence joins TRBV27 and TRBJ2-1; D is unresolved. V was cut by 5 bases and J by 4 bases, with 15 bases left in between. CDR3 length: 15 amino acids. CDR1 MNHEY and CDR2 SMNVEV come from the germline V gene (reference sequence). CDR3 in amino acids: CASSTVAPAYNEQFF. Written as DNA, the CDR3 is TGTGCCAGCAGTACAGTGGCCCCAGCGTACAATGAGCAGTTCTTC.

The genes are TRBV6-1 and TRBJ2-7; TRBD1 aligns across 11 bases. CDR1 and CDR2 (germline): MNHNS, SASEGT. The CDR3 length is 15 residues. J was trimmed by 6 bases and V by 6 bases; bases with no gene match: 10. CDR3 amino acids: CASRELGQGAIEQYF. The DNA for the CDR3 is TGTGCCAGCAGGGAACTAGGACAGGGGGCCATCGAGCAGTACTTC.

This clone appeared a single time. V gene TRBV6-1 combines with J gene TRBJ2-5; TRBD2 might be the D (7 bases). Trimming removed 6 bases from V and 4 bases from J, with 15 bases in between. This CDR3 has 14 residues. The germline gives CDR1 MNHNS, CDR2 SASEGT. CDR3 loop: CASRIAGARETQYF. The CDR3 nucleotides read TGTGCCAGCAGAATCGCGGGGGCGCGAGAGACCCAGTACTTC.

The chain uses TRBV11-2 and TRBJ1-4; no firm D call. The germline gives CDR1 SGHAT, CDR2 FQNNGV. This CDR3 has 13 residues. The V end lost 10 bases, the J end lost 0 bases, and 9 bases lay between the germline ends. The CDR3 region has the DNA TGTGCCACCTCGGATTCAACTAATGAAAAACTGTTTTTT. Amino acids: CATSDSTNEKLFF.

The chain recombines TRBV18 with TRBJ1-3, with D unclear. Germline CDR1 and CDR2: KGHSH and LQKENI. V dropped 6 bases and J dropped 3 bases, with 12 bases sitting between them. CDR3 length: 14 amino acids. CDR3 residues: CASSRENSGNTIYF. The CDR3 nucleotides are TGTGCCAGCTCCCGCGAGAATAGTGGAAACACCATATATTTT.

The rearrangement uses TRBV7-2 and TRBJ2-7; D not certain. CDR3 length: 14 amino acids. CDR1 and CDR2 from the germline V gene are SGHTA and FQGNSA. The ends were cut back, 4 bases at V and 7 bases at J, with 17 bases in the middle. CDR3 loop: CASSSPTWREEQYF. The DNA for the CDR3 is TGTGCCAGCAGCTCGCCAACATGGAGAGAGGAGCAGTACTTC.

This chain uses TRBV7-3 with TRBJ2-3, with 12 positions matching TRBD2. CDR1 is SGHTA and CDR2 is FQGTGA in the germline V gene. The CDR3 spans 16 residues. Trimming at V came to 5 bases and at J to 2 bases, leaving 5 bases not matched to a gene. The CDR3, as DNA: TGTGCCAGCAGCCCCGGACTAGCGGGATACACAGATACGCAGTATTTT. This codes for CASSPGLAGYTDTQYF.